The 17 T cell receptor beta chains below were found in one sample sequenced in a study of T cell repertoires in cytomegalovirus infection. MiXCR, run by TCRdb on the reads, gives a single entry per CDR3 protein. The table has some 130,000 distinct CDR3 sequences, more than 20% seen once. No antigen has been assigned to these receptors. The sample taken for sequencing was PBMCs, sequenced either directly or after in vitro stimulation (not recorded which). Receptors originate from a human donor in good health (CMV status not recorded). Some clones in this sample may be carry-over from other donors' samples.

The CDR3, as DNA: TGTGCCAGCAGTTTCCACGGGAGGGACATTCAGTACTTC. It yields the protein CASSFHGRDIQYF. The J gene is TRBJ2-4, the V gene TRBV12-3 or TRBV12-4; 8 bases agree with TRBD2. Losses at the gene ends were 3 bases for V and 8 bases for J; bases not matched to a gene: 3. The CDR3 sequence is 13 residues long.

The chain carries TRBV28 and TRBJ1-1, with D possibly TRBD1 on 6 matching bases. Looked up from germline, CDR1 is MDHEN and CDR2 is SYDVKM. This CDR3 is 11 amino acids long. V was pared by 6 bases and J by 11 bases, with 13 bases between. CDR3 DNA: TGTGCCAGCAGGAGGTGGCAGGGGGCTTTCTTT. Translating it yields CASRRWQGAFF.

This clonotype was picked up a small number of times. The chain links TRBV29-1 to TRBJ2-1; weak D call: TRBD2 (5 bases). The CDR3 is made up of 15 amino acids. Deletions cut 5 bases from V and 7 bases from J, with 21 bases between. Germline loops: CDR1 SQVTM, CDR2 ANQGSEA. CDR3 sequence reads: CSVLSGIAALNEQFF. CDR3 sequence (DNA): TGCAGCGTTCTGTCGGGGATCGCGGCTTTGAATGAGCAGTTCTTC.

This clonotype was detected a few times. The chain employs TRBV19 and TRBJ1-2; TRBD1 aligns across 8 bases. The CDR3 runs 16 residues. In germline, CDR1 is LNHDA, CDR2 SQIVND (reference sequence). Trimming took 5 bases from V and 7 from J; bases not matched to a gene: 15. The CDR3 DNA reads TGTGCCAGTAGTCAACGTCCAGGGGGCCCTTCGGGTGGCTACACCTTC. Encoded protein: CASSQRPGGPSGGYTF.

V gene TRBV7-2 combines with J gene TRBJ2-1; the D is unclear. This CDR3 spans 15 amino acids. The germline V gene encodes CDR1 SGHTA and CDR2 FQGNSA. Deletions cut 0 bases from V and 8 bases from J, with 14 bases between. The CDR3 nucleotides read TGTGCCAGCAGCTTAGCCGGCACCATTGTTGATGAGCAGTTCTTC. It encodes CASSLAGTIVDEQFF.

The rearrangement links TRBV5-4 to TRBJ2-5; the D is unclear. The CDR3 totals 13 residues. V lost 1 base and J 5 bases, leaving 9 bases between the germline ends. Germline V gives CDR1 SGHNT, CDR2 YYREEE (reference sequence). The CDR3 loop is CASSLTGWETQYF. CDR3 DNA sequence: TGTGCCAGCAGCTTGACGGGCTGGGAGACCCAGTACTTC.

This clonotype was seen at least ten times. The chain employs TRBV19 and TRBJ2-1; 11 bases align to TRBD2. J lost 0 bases, V lost 5 bases, and 6 bases had no gene match. Germline CDR1 is LNHDA and CDR2 is SQIVND (reference sequence). The CDR3 contains 17 residues. The CDR3 DNA follows: TGTGCCAGTAGTTCCCTTAGCGGGGGGGTCTCCTACAATGAGCAGTTCTTC. Translation gives CASSSLSGGVSYNEQFF.

J is TRBJ2-7 and V is TRBV12-3 or TRBV12-4; 7 positions agree with TRBD1. Trimming took 4 bases from V and 4 from J; bases not matched to a gene: 4. This CDR3 spans 13 amino acids. DNA for the CDR3: TGTGCCAGCAGTTCGGGACAGCTTTACGAGCAGTACTTC. It encodes CASSSGQLYEQYF.

Worth noting for this clonotype: A single base separates this from a much larger clone, so it may be a read error. The rearrangement uses TRBV7-2 and TRBJ2-5; tentatively, D is TRBD1 or TRBD2 (6 bases each). The CDR3 length is 14 residues. V was pared by 7 bases and J by 3 bases, with 15 bases between. Germline V gene lookup returns CDR1 SGHTA and CDR2 FQGNSA. CDR3 coding DNA: TGTGCCAGCACCGCGGGACACACCAAAGAGACCCAGTACTTC. It is translated as CASTAGHTKETQYF. Full variable domain (rest looked up from reference TRBV7-2 and TRBJ2-5): GAGVSQSPSNKVTEKGKDVELRCDPISGHTALYWYRQSLGQGLEFLIYFQGNSAPDKSGLPSDRFSAERTGGSVSTLTIQRTQQEDSAVYLCASTAGHTKETQYFGPGTRLLVL.

This clonotype was picked up a small number of times. The CDR3 protein is CASSPHSDNQPQHF. In nucleotides, the CDR3 is TGTGCCAGCAGCCCCCACTCGGACAATCAGCCCCAGCATTTT. The V call is TRBV7-9, the J call TRBJ1-5; no definite D call. This CDR3 has 14 amino acids. Trimming took 5 bases from V and 3 from J, leaving 11 bases between them. From germline, CDR1 is SEHNR and CDR2 FQNEAQ (reference sequence).

This clonotype was seen only a few times. CDR3 bases: TGTGCCAGCAGCTTGGACAGCGGGCCCACCCACGAGCAGTACTTC. Protein sequence: CASSLDSGPTHEQYF. The J gene is TRBJ2-7, the V gene TRBV5-4; tentatively, D is TRBD2 (6 bases). Trimming stripped 0 bases from V and 5 bases from J, with 15 bases between. The CDR3 runs 15 residues. Looked up from germline, CDR1 is SGHNT and CDR2 is YYREEE (reference sequence).

At least ten counts were recorded for this clonotype. This rearrangement joins TRBV18 to TRBJ2-1; unclear D gene. The CDR3 has 14 residues. Per the germline V gene, CDR1 is KGHSH and CDR2 is LQKENI. Deletions cut 6 bases from V and 0 bases from J, with 9 bases between. The CDR3 loop is CASSPLSSYNEQFF. CDR3 sequence (DNA): TGTGCCAGCTCGCCGCTTTCCTCCTACAATGAGCAGTTCTTC.

This clonotype appeared many times. The V call is TRBV11-3, the J call TRBJ2-1; 10 nucleotides match TRBD2. The CDR3 spans 15 residues. Germline V lookup: CDR1 SGHNT, CDR2 YENEEA. With 5 bases clipped from V and 2 bases from J, the junction kept 3 bases outside the gene matches. CDR3 residues: CASSPGLATYNEQFF. DNA for the CDR3: TGTGCCAGCAGCCCGGGACTAGCGACCTACAATGAGCAGTTCTTC.

This clonotype has at least ten counts. The junction shows a germline mismatch at one end, possibly a read error. DNA of the CDR3: TGTTCCAGCAGCCAGGGCTCTGGGGCCAACGTCCTGACTTTC. Protein product: CSSSQGSGANVLTF. The rearrangement joins TRBV5-6 to TRBJ2-6, with D possibly TRBD1 on 5 matching bases. Looked up from germline, CDR1 is SGHDT and CDR2 is YYEEEE. The CDR3 consists of 14 residues.

This clonotype was detected a few times. The rearrangement links TRBV18 to TRBJ2-5; 7 nucleotides align to TRBD2. With V trimmed by 3 bases and J by 2 bases, 3 bases remained unmatched. The CDR3 totals 14 residues. The germline gives CDR1 KGHSH, CDR2 LQKENI. The CDR3 DNA reads as TGTGCCAGCTCACCTCCGGGACTACAAGAGACCCAGTACTTC. Translation gives CASSPPGLQETQYF. The variable domain in full, completed from reference TRBV18 and TRBJ2-5, reads NAGVMQNPRHLVRRRGQEARLRCSPMKGHSHVYWYRQLPEEGLKFMVYLQKENIIDESGMPKERFSAEFPKEGPSILRIQQVVRGDSAAYFCASSPPGLQETQYFGPGTRLLVL.

This clonotype was picked up a small number of times. V and J are TRBV19 and TRBJ2-7; D call uncertain. V lost 2 bases, J lost 3 bases, and 11 bases lay in between. CDR1 is LNHDA and CDR2 is SQIVND in the germline V gene (reference sequence). This CDR3 has 14 amino acids. The CDR3 protein is CASSIRPIFYEQYV. The CDR3 coding sequence is TGTGCCAGTAGTATACGGCCCATCTTCTACGAGCAGTACGTC.

Many counts were recorded for this clonotype. The rearrangement joins TRBV7-2 to TRBJ1-1; D perhaps matches TRBD1 (6 bases). V lost 3 bases and J 5 bases, leaving 13 bases between the germline ends. The CDR3 is 14 residues long. The germline V gene encodes CDR1 SGHTA and CDR2 FQGNSA. CDR3 nucleotide sequence: TGTGCCAGCAGCTTCAGGGGAGCGGGAACTGAAGCTTTCTTT. This gives the protein CASSFRGAGTEAFF.